The 2 T cell receptor beta chains in this list originate from one sample, sequenced in a study of OX40 agonist ivuxolimab in advanced cancers. This table comes from immunoSEQ multiplex PCR, and its TCRdb copy is limited to in-frame clones, with some not included. The data contain around 41,000 clones, approximately 90% of them singletons. The material was CD4+ or CD8+ T cells sorted from blood, obtained in a trial of the OX40 agonist ivuxolimab. All receptors come from an adult with an advanced solid tumor such as melanoma, head and neck, liver or kidney cancer.

Only one count was recorded for this clone. The chain recombines TRBV6-5 with TRBJ2-2; the D gene could be TRBD1 or TRBD2 (5 bases each). Trimming took 2 bases from V and 4 from J, leaving 11 bases between them. Germline values: CDR1 MNHEY, CDR2 SVGAGI. The CDR3 totals 15 residues. The CDR3 DNA sequence: TGTGCCAGCAGTTACCAGGGTGGGGGCACCGGGGAGCTGTTTTTT. Amino acid sequence: CASSYQGGGTGELFF.

This chain joins TRBV19 and TRBJ2-5; 12 positions match TRBD1. This CDR3 comprises 14 residues. Germline V gene lookup returns CDR1 LNHDA and CDR2 SQIVND (reference sequence). Losses at the gene ends were 10 bases for V and 2 bases for J; bases not matched to a gene: 5. CDR3 coding DNA: TGTGCCACCCGGGACAGGGGGCGTCAAGAGACCCAGTACTTC. This translates into CATRDRGRQETQYF.